This T cell receptor beta chain comes out of a study of OX40 agonist ivuxolimab in advanced cancers. Study at large: There were three patients with partial responses, one having hepatocellular carcinoma and two cutaneous melanoma. Findings and caveats of the study: Compared with CD4+, CD8+ T cells on average had more expanded clones. Some patients who did not respond also had low normalized T-cell clonal expansion.

The germline gives CDR1 SGHVS, CDR2 FQNEAQ. Losses at the gene ends were 8 bases for V and 8 bases for J; bases not matched to a gene: 11. The length of the CDR3 is 14 residues. Autoimmune disease history or systemic immunosuppression barred patients. The assay was immunoSEQ multiplex PCR, and TCRdb's table has in-frame clones only and misses some. This table has about 100,000 clones, 90% appearing once. On this clone: The antigen is unknown.

The material sequenced was CD4+ or CD8+ T cells sorted from blood, taken in a trial of the OX40 agonist ivuxolimab. The receptor comes from an adult with an advanced solid tumor such as melanoma, head and neck, liver or kidney cancer. The chain joins TRBV7-8 to TRBJ2-2; 7 nucleotides align to TRBD2. CDR3 bases: TGTGCCAGCCCTACTAGCGTAAATGCAGGGGAGCTGTTTTTT. It yields the protein CASPTSVNAGELFF.